Below, 24 T cell receptor beta chains from the same sample are listed, as sequenced in a study of blood T cell repertoires in COVID-19. Generated by immunoSEQ multiplex PCR, the TCRdb table keeps only in-frame clones and is missing some. Among about 72,000 clones, 90% were seen once, and the ten largest hold about a tenth. The sequenced sample consisted of peripheral blood. All receptors come from a human donor in a cohort sampled during active COVID-19.

V is TRBV28 and J is TRBJ2-2, with TRBD2 matching 14 bases. J lost 5 bases, V lost 3 bases, and 5 bases had no gene match. The germline CDR1 and CDR2 sequences are MDHEN and SYDVKM. The CDR3 spans 17 residues. The CDR3 sequence: CASSFGLAGGVTGELFF. For the CDR3, the DNA is TGTGCCAGCAGTTTCGGACTAGCGGGAGGTGTAACCGGGGAGCTGTTTTTT.

CDR3 coding DNA: TGTGCCAGCAGTTTCAGGGTGGCCACTGAAGCTTTCTTT. Its translation: CASSFRVATEAFF. The V and J genes are TRBV27 and TRBJ1-1; a weak D match, TRBD1 (5 bases). This CDR3 contains 13 residues. Germline V lookup: CDR1 MNHEY, CDR2 SMNVEV (reference sequence). The V gene lost 3 bases and the J gene lost 4 bases, with 9 bases spanning the gap.

The chain combines TRBV9 with TRBJ1-2; tentative D call: TRBD1 (6 bases). V lost 1 base and J 3 bases, leaving 19 bases between the germline ends. Germline CDR1 reads SGDLS; CDR2 reads YYNGEE. There are 17 residues in the CDR3. The CDR3 DNA is TGTGCCAGCAGCGTAACTCCTGGACAGCCTCCCCACTATGGCTACACCTTC. It specifies CASSVTPGQPPHYGYTF.

This rearrangement joins TRBV19 to TRBJ1-5; D is perhaps TRBD1 (5 bases). This CDR3 has 18 amino acids. The V end was cut by 6 bases, the J end by 1 base, with 22 bases between. Germline V gene data show CDR1 as LNHDA and CDR2 as SQIVND (reference sequence). This CDR3 is CASRARGMGFYSNQPQHF. The CDR3 region has the DNA TGTGCCAGTAGGGCCCGGGGGATGGGGTTCTACAGCAATCAGCCCCAGCATTTT.

This chain joins TRBV15 and TRBJ2-7; perhaps TRBD1 as D (5 bases). The CDR3 spans 15 residues. Germline V gene sequence: CDR1 LNHNV, CDR2 YYDKDF (reference sequence). Trimming cost V 0 bases and J 5 bases, with 14 bases left between them. CDR3 protein: CATSRDRRGFDEQYF. As DNA, the CDR3 is TGTGCCACCAGCAGAGATCGTAGGGGATTCGACGAGCAGTACTTC.

The chain couples TRBV7-8 to TRBJ2-3, with 12 bases that match TRBD2. The V and J ends lost 2 bases and 3 bases, in that order; junction bases with no gene match: 0. This CDR3 is built from 15 residues. Germline CDR1 is SGHVS and CDR2 is FQNEAQ. CDR3 sequence: CASSLLAGGTDTQYF. In DNA form, the CDR3 reads TGTGCCAGCAGCTTACTAGCGGGAGGGACAGATACGCAGTATTTT.

This clone was detected a few times. CDR3 nucleotide sequence: TGTGCCAGCACAGGTCCGACAGGGGATCGTAGGGCAACAGATACGCAGTATTTT. Its protein is CASTGPTGDRRATDTQYF. This chain connects TRBV27 to TRBJ2-3; 8 nucleotides match TRBD1. Germline V lookup: CDR1 MNHEY, CDR2 SMNVEV (reference sequence). The CDR3 is made up of 18 amino acids. V was clipped by 7 bases and J by 3 bases; unmatched bases: 18.

V usage is TRBV5-1 and J usage is TRBJ2-7; D uncertain. Germline assignment: CDR1 SGHRS and CDR2 YFSETQ. The germline V and J ends were trimmed by 2 bases and 3 bases, with 12 bases remaining between them. The CDR3 runs 14 residues. The CDR3 sequence: CASSFRSIGYEQYF. The CDR3 DNA sequence: TGCGCCAGCAGCTTCAGGTCCATAGGCTACGAGCAGTACTTC. The whole variable domain, remainder taken from reference TRBV5-1 and TRBJ2-7, is KAGVTQTPRYLIKTRGQQVTLSCSPISGHRSVSWYQQTPGQGLQFLFEYFSETQRNKGNFPGRFSGRQFSNSRSEMNVSTLELGDSALYLCASSFRSIGYEQYFGPGTRLTVT.

The chain has TRBV5-1 and TRBJ2-1; 10 bases match TRBD2. With V trimmed by 5 bases and J by 9 bases, 11 bases remained unmatched. There are 15 residues in the CDR3. Germline V gene lookup returns CDR1 SGHRS and CDR2 YFSETQ. CDR3 coding DNA: TGCGCCAGCAGAATAGCTGTAGCGGGAGGCGGTGAGCAGTTCTTC. It translates to CASRIAVAGGGEQFF. Combining the CDR3 with reference TRBV5-1 and TRBJ2-1 gives the whole variable domain KAGVTQTPRYLIKTRGQQVTLSCSPISGHRSVSWYQQTPGQGLQFLFEYFSETQRNKGNFPGRFSGRQFSNSRSEMNVSTLELGDSALYLCASRIAVAGGGEQFFGPGTRLTVL.

The V call is TRBV4-3, the J call TRBJ2-2; D is undetermined. Trimming removed 1 base at V and 4 bases at J, with 7 bases between. CDR1 is LGHNA and CDR2 is YSLEER in the germline V gene. CDR3 length: 14 residues. Here the CDR3 reads CASSQGLPTGELFF. In nucleotides, the CDR3 is TGCGCCAGCAGCCAAGGACTTCCCACCGGGGAGCTGTTTTTT.

This sequence joins TRBV4-2 and TRBJ1-2, with a tentative D call TRBD1 (6 bases). The V end lost 4 bases, the J end lost 5 bases, and 14 bases lay between the germline ends. The CDR3 extends over 14 amino acids. Germline V lookup: CDR1 LGHNA, CDR2 YNFKEQ. This chain's CDR3 is CASSPRDTFYGYTF. The DNA of the CDR3 is TGTGCCAGCAGCCCCCGGGACACTTTTTATGGCTACACCTTC.

CDR3 region: CASSSGMNTEAFF. The DNA of the CDR3 is TGTGCCAGCAGCTCCGGGATGAACACTGAAGCTTTCTTT. The rearrangement uses TRBV7-6 and TRBJ1-1; no definite D call. The CDR3 totals 13 residues. V lost 4 bases and J 0 bases, leaving 6 bases between the germline ends. From germline, CDR1 is SGHVS and CDR2 FNYEAQ. Full variable domain (outside the CDR3, taken from reference TRBV7-6 and TRBJ1-1): GAGVSQSPRYKVTKRGQDVALRCDPISGHVSLYWYRQALGQGPEFLTYFNYEAQQDKSGLPNDRFSAERPEGSISTLTIQRTEQRDSAMYRCASSSGMNTEAFFGQGTRLTVV.

The rearrangement uses TRBV6-6 and TRBJ2-7, with D possibly being TRBD1 (6 bases). The germline gives CDR1 MNHNY, CDR2 SVGAGI (reference sequence). V gave up 5 bases and J gave up 3 bases, with 23 bases separating them. The CDR3 length is 17 residues. The CDR3 here is CASSRSGVRGIYYEQYF. DNA of the CDR3: TGTGCCAGCAGTCGTTCAGGGGTTAGGGGGATTTACTACGAGCAGTACTTC.

The chain recombines TRBV14 with TRBJ2-2; 7 bases are a match to TRBD1. From germline, CDR1 is SGHDN and CDR2 FVKESK. Trimming cost V 0 bases and J 3 bases; bases outside gene matches: 13. CDR3 size: 19 residues. The CDR3 loop reads CASSQDRRQGWVHTGELFF. The CDR3 DNA is TGTGCCAGCAGCCAAGATCGTCGACAGGGATGGGTCCACACCGGGGAGCTGTTTTTT.

V is TRBV29-1 and J is TRBJ2-1; 10 bases are a match to TRBD1. With 0 bases clipped from V and 7 bases from J, the junction kept 9 bases outside the gene matches. The V gene's germline CDR1 is SQVTM and CDR2 ANQGSEA. This CDR3 has 16 amino acids. The DNA for the CDR3 is TGCAGCGTTGAAGATCCGAGGACAGGGGGGGAGAATGAGCAGTTCTTC. This codes for CSVEDPRTGGENEQFF.

This chain links TRBV27 with TRBJ2-3, with a weak D call TRBD1 (6 bases). Trimming left V 3 bases short and J 1 base short, with 11 bases between. The CDR3 consists of 15 residues. Germline CDR1 is MNHEY and CDR2 is SMNVEV (reference sequence). CDR3 DNA: TGTGCCAGCAGTTTCCAGGGGCCTGGCACAGATACGCAGTATTTT. Protein sequence: CASSFQGPGTDTQYF.

This chain joins TRBV6-5 and TRBJ1-2; D unresolved. This CDR3 comprises 12 residues. Per the germline V gene, CDR1 is MNHEY and CDR2 is SVGAGI. V lost 9 bases, J lost 1 base, and 9 bases lay in between. As DNA, the CDR3 is TGTGCCAGTAGAGAGGGTAACTATGGCTACACCTTC. Translated, it gives CASREGNYGYTF.

This chain uses TRBV7-9 with TRBJ2-1; D is undetermined. CDR1 SEHNR and CDR2 FQNEAQ come from the germline V gene (reference sequence). Between the trimmed V and J ends, which lost 1 base and 5 bases, there was a span of 9 bases. The CDR3 loop spans 14 amino acids. DNA of the CDR3: TGTGCCAGCAGCTTAGTACTATCAAACAATGAGCAGTTCTTC. This gives the protein CASSLVLSNNEQFF.

The CDR3: CASSLVTSAETQYF. In DNA, the CDR3 is TGTGCCAGCAGCTTAGTTACTAGCGCGGAGACCCAGTACTTC. The J gene is TRBJ2-5, the V gene TRBV7-9; 7 bases align to TRBD2. The CDR3 totals 14 residues. Germline V CDR1 and CDR2: SEHNR, FQNEAQ (reference sequence). The trim removed 1 base at V and 5 bases at J, leaving 4 bases unmatched.

This clone is a singleton in its sample. CDR3: CASSAFTGQLSYEQYF. The CDR3 DNA follows: TGTGCCAGCAGCGCTTTTACGGGACAGCTATCCTACGAGCAGTACTTC. The chain links TRBV14 to TRBJ2-7, with 7 bases identical to TRBD1. This CDR3 has 16 residues. V was pared by 5 bases and J by 1 base, with 11 bases of the junction left unmatched. Germline lookup yields CDR1 SGHDN and CDR2 FVKESK.

The genes are TRBV11-2 and TRBJ2-7, with 8 bases fitting TRBD1. The CDR3 extends over 15 amino acids. Germline V lookup: CDR1 SGHAT, CDR2 FQNNGV. With V trimmed by 0 bases and J by 0 bases, 1 base remained unmatched. In DNA form, the CDR3 reads TGTGCCAGCAGCTTAGAACAGGGGGACTCCTACGAGCAGTACTTC. It is translated as CASSLEQGDSYEQYF.

The chain is built from TRBV4-1 and TRBJ2-1, with 9 bases matching TRBD2. This CDR3 has 17 amino acids. Germline lookup yields CDR1 MGHRA and CDR2 YSYEKL. V shed 0 bases, J shed 5 bases, and the junction held 8 bases outside the gene matches. As DNA, the CDR3 is TGCGCCAGCAGCCAAGACTTAGCGGGAGACGACCACAATGAGCAGTTCTTC. It is translated as CASSQDLAGDDHNEQFF.

The rearrangement links TRBV15 to TRBJ1-5, with D unresolved. With 3 bases removed from V and 2 bases from J, the gap between germline ends came to 5 bases. This CDR3 contains 13 residues. Germline V gene data show CDR1 as LNHNV and CDR2 as YYDKDF (reference sequence). CDR3 in DNA: TGTGCCACCAGCAGCCGTGGCAATCAGCCCCAGCATTTT. This sequence encodes CATSSRGNQPQHF.

This clone is judged large. The rearrangement uses TRBV13 and TRBJ2-5, with TRBD2 matching over 10 bases. Trimming removed 5 bases from V and 3 bases from J; junction bases left unmatched: 6. This CDR3 is built from 15 residues. Per germline, CDR1 PRHDT and CDR2 FYEKMQ (reference sequence). The CDR3 is CASSPSGRRKETQYF. The CDR3 nucleotides read TGTGCCAGCAGCCCTAGCGGGAGAAGGAAAGAGACCCAGTACTTC.